Shown below are 18 T cell receptor beta chains from a single sample sequenced in a study of T cells after yellow fever vaccination. TCRdb called the 5' RACE reads again in MiXCR, with one record for every CDR3 protein. Of some 220,000 distinct CDR3 sequences in the sample, roughly 3.3% are singletons; the top ten hold roughly 3%. This specimen was CD4+ T cells sorted from PBMCs, taken 10 days after the yellow fever booster vaccination. The receptors come from a man between 18 and 29 years old who received the YFV17D yellow fever vaccine.

This chain uses TRBV7-9 with TRBJ2-3; 7 bases fit TRBD2. Unmatched junction bases numbered 9, after V lost 4 bases and J lost 2 bases. The CDR3 length is 16 residues. Germline V gene lookup returns CDR1 SEHNR and CDR2 FQNEAQ (reference sequence). CDR3 in DNA: TGTGCCAGCAGCTCCCTAGCGGCTTCACCCACAGATACGCAGTATTTT. Amino acid sequence: CASSSLAASPTDTQYF. The full variable domain, in which reference TRBV7-9 and TRBJ2-3 provide the parts outside the CDR3, is DTGVSQNPRHKITKRGQNVTFRCDPISEHNRLYWYRQTLGQGPEFLTYFQNEAQLEKSRLLSDRFSAERPKGSFSTLEIQRTEQGDSAMYLCASSSLAASPTDTQYFGPGTRLTVL.

This clonotype was counted only a few times. The V call is TRBV19, the J call TRBJ1-1, with no clear D. This CDR3 has 11 residues. The V end lost 4 bases, the J end lost 6 bases, and 6 bases lay between the germline ends. The germline V gene encodes CDR1 LNHDA and CDR2 SQIVND (reference sequence). CDR3 loop: CASSNRAEAFF. The DNA of the CDR3 is TGTGCCAGTAGTAATCGGGCTGAAGCTTTCTTT. Full variable domain (rest looked up from reference TRBV19 and TRBJ1-1): DGGITQSPKYLFRKEGQNVTLSCEQNLNHDAMYWYRQDPGQGLRLIYYSQIVNDFQKGDIAEGYSVSREKKESFPLTVTSAQKNPTAFYLCASSNRAEAFFGQGTRLTVV.

The CDR3 bases are TGTGCCAGCAGTTACTCTGTCAATTCAGACTATGGCTACACCTTC. Translated: CASSYSVNSDYGYTF. The chain couples TRBV6-5 to TRBJ1-2; unclear D gene. Per the germline V gene, CDR1 is MNHEY and CDR2 is SVGAGI. This CDR3 comprises 15 residues. V was trimmed by 0 bases and J by 3 bases, leaving 11 bases between them.

This clonotype was observed at least ten times. CDR3 sequence: CASSQDGFEQFF. The CDR3 nucleotides are TGTGCCAGCAGCCAAGATGGCTTTGAGCAGTTCTTC. This chain connects TRBV4-2 to TRBJ2-1; D gene ambiguous. V was trimmed by 0 bases and J by 9 bases, leaving 6 bases between them. This CDR3 is built from 12 residues. In germline, CDR1 is LGHNA, CDR2 YNFKEQ.

This clonotype was seen a few times. This chain connects TRBV20-1 to TRBJ2-5; 8 nucleotides match TRBD2. The J segment lost 1 base and the V segment lost 6 bases, leaving 13 bases of the junction unmatched. This CDR3 spans 16 amino acids. Germline assignment: CDR1 DFQATT and CDR2 SNEGSKA (reference sequence). The CDR3 sequence: CSAPGGRVGSQETQYF. The DNA of the CDR3 is TGCAGTGCCCCGGGGGGGCGGGTCGGCTCCCAAGAGACCCAGTACTTC.

A few counts support this clonotype. V and J are TRBV18 and TRBJ1-5; 8 positions match TRBD1. Trimming removed 6 bases from V and 11 bases from J; junction bases left unmatched: 6. Germline-derived CDR1 and CDR2 are KGHSH and LQKENI. The CDR3 is 12 residues long. CDR3 sequence reads: CASSPDRGAQHF. CDR3 sequence (DNA): TGTGCCAGCTCCCCCGACAGGGGAGCCCAGCATTTT.

This clonotype was seen at least ten times. The chain links TRBV12-3 or TRBV12-4 to TRBJ2-2; maybe TRBD1 (6 bases). The V and J ends lost 6 bases and 4 bases respectively, with 12 bases between them. The CDR3 has 14 amino acids. The CDR3, as DNA: TGTGCCAGCAGGAGACAGGACCTCACCGGGGAGCTGTTTTTT. Translating it yields CASRRQDLTGELFF.

This clonotype is termed medium-sized. The V gene is TRBV3-1, the J gene TRBJ1-5; unclear D gene. In germline, CDR1 is LGHDT, CDR2 YNNKEL (reference sequence). Between the trimmed V and J ends, which lost 1 base and 8 bases, there was a span of 18 bases. This CDR3 contains 16 residues. CDR3 in amino acids: CASSQGRGPAQEPQHF. The CDR3 DNA sequence: TGTGCCAGCAGCCAAGGGCGCGGCCCGGCGCAGGAGCCCCAGCATTTT.

This clonotype was detected ten times or more. In nucleotides, the CDR3 is TGTGCCAGCGGGGGGACAGTCTATGGCTACACCTTC. Residues: CASGGTVYGYTF. The rearrangement links TRBV12-3 or TRBV12-4 to TRBJ1-2; 7 positions match TRBD1. The CDR3 loop spans 12 amino acids. The V segment lost 8 bases and the J segment 4 bases; nucleotides outside the gene matches: 4.

This clonotype was picked up a small number of times. The CDR3 region has the DNA TGCGCCAGCAGCCAAGAGCTAATACGGGGGAGAAATGAAAAACTGTTTTTT. It is translated as CASSQELIRGRNEKLFF. The rearrangement uses TRBV4-1 and TRBJ1-4; D may be TRBD1 (5 bases). V dropped 0 bases and J dropped 5 bases, with 16 bases sitting between them. Per the germline V gene, CDR1 is MGHRA and CDR2 is YSYEKL. This CDR3 region has 17 residues.

This clonotype showed up many times. The rearrangement joins TRBV6-2 or TRBV6-3 to TRBJ2-7; 8 nucleotides line up with TRBD1. The CDR3 length is 14 residues. The germline V gene encodes CDR1 MNHEY and CDR2 SVGEGT. Trimming took 2 bases from V and 4 from J; bases not matched to a gene: 4. The CDR3 DNA reads as TGTGCCAGCAGTTACGTCAACAGGGGGTACGAGCAGTACTTC. It codes for CASSYVNRGYEQYF.

This clonotype showed up many times. The V gene is TRBV7-3, the J gene TRBJ2-2; D gene uncertain. In germline, CDR1 is SGHTA, CDR2 FQGTGA. V was shortened by 5 bases and J by 7 bases, with 8 bases between the two germline ends. The CDR3 extends over 12 amino acids. The CDR3 reads CASSLVDGELFF. The CDR3 coding sequence is TGTGCCAGCAGCCTCGTTGACGGGGAGCTGTTTTTT.

This clonotype was counted at least ten times. The J gene is TRBJ2-7, the V gene TRBV6-1, with a weak D call TRBD1 (6 bases). The CDR3 is 13 residues long. Trimming pared 7 bases from V and 8 bases from J, leaving 18 bases between. The germline gives CDR1 MNHNS, CDR2 SASEGT. CDR3 protein: CASTSQGSRKQYV. In nucleotides, the CDR3 is TGTGCCAGCACATCACAGGGTAGTAGAAAGCAGTACGTC.

This clonotype was detected many times. This chain connects TRBV11-3 to TRBJ2-5; the D is unclear. V was cut by 0 bases and J by 1 base, with 6 bases left in between. Germline CDR1 SGHNT, CDR2 YENEEA. This CDR3 comprises 14 residues. The DNA of the CDR3 is TGTGCCAGCAGCTTAGATAGCTCCCAAGAGACCCAGTACTTC. Amino acid sequence: CASSLDSSQETQYF.

The chain recombines TRBV5-1 with TRBJ2-2, with 7 bases that match TRBD1. The J segment lost 7 bases and the V segment lost 4 bases, leaving 7 bases of the junction unmatched. CDR3 length: 14 amino acids. CDR1 and CDR2 from the germline V gene are SGHRS and YFSETQ. In DNA, the CDR3 is TGCGCCAGCAGCGGGGGACAGAGCAGCGGGGAGCTGTTTTTT. It specifies CASSGGQSSGELFF.

This clonotype was seen many times. The chain carries TRBV5-1 and TRBJ1-4; perhaps TRBD1 as D (6 bases). Trimming removed 4 bases from V and 5 bases from J, with 12 bases in between. The germline V gene has CDR1 SGHRS and CDR2 YFSETQ. The CDR3 is 14 amino acids. The CDR3 DNA reads TGCGCCAGCAGCCAGGACAGTTCCAATGAAAAACTGTTTTTT. It yields the protein CASSQDSSNEKLFF. The full variable domain, in which reference TRBV5-1 and TRBJ1-4 provide the parts outside the CDR3, is KAGVTQTPRYLIKTRGQQVTLSCSPISGHRSVSWYQQTPGQGLQFLFEYFSETQRNKGNFPGRFSGRQFSNSRSEMNVSTLELGDSALYLCASSQDSSNEKLFFGSGTQLSVL.

This clonotype appeared a few times. In DNA, the CDR3 is TGCGCCAGCAGCTTGTCCGACAGGGGCACAGATACGCAGTATTTT. This encodes CASSLSDRGTDTQYF. The chain couples TRBV5-1 to TRBJ2-3, with 7 bases identical to TRBD1. CDR1 is SGHRS and CDR2 is YFSETQ in the germline V gene. This CDR3 spans 15 amino acids. The ends lost 1 base at V and 1 base at J; junction bases unmatched: 3. Supplemented by reference TRBV5-1 and TRBJ2-3, the full variable domain reads KAGVTQTPRYLIKTRGQQVTLSCSPISGHRSVSWYQQTPGQGLQFLFEYFSETQRNKGNFPGRFSGRQFSNSRSEMNVSTLELGDSALYLCASSLSDRGTDTQYFGPGTRLTVL.

The chain links TRBV6-5 to TRBJ1-3, with D perhaps TRBD1 (6 bases). Germline CDR1 reads MNHEY; CDR2 reads SVGAGI. V gave up 2 bases and J gave up 4 bases, with 9 bases separating them. This CDR3 spans 14 amino acids. The CDR3 loop reads CASSYAGAGNTIYF. CDR3 nucleotide sequence: TGTGCCAGCAGTTACGCAGGGGCAGGAAACACCATATATTTT.